The rows below give T cell receptor beta chains drawn from one sample of a study of cytomegalovirus exposure and HLA in healthy donors. Sequencing used immunoSEQ multiplex PCR; TCRdb keeps in-frame clones, though not all of them. The sample holds about 190,000 clones, 85% seen once. The material sequenced was PBMCs. The receptor set was obtained from a boy aged 2-15 years in good health and CMV-seronegative. Both conserved end residues are part of each CDR3. The D gene is left open where the match is weak. Part of the rows lack a size; the others show once, few, many or a class for expanded clones.

>TRBV5-4|.|TRBJ2-2|.
TGTGCCAGCAGCTTGGGCACGGGCACCGGGGAGCTGTTTTTT
CASSLGTGTGELFF
>TRBV6-1|.|TRBJ1-5|.
TGTGCCAGCAGTGACAGATTTAGCAATCAGCCCCAGCATTTT
CASSDRFSNQPQHF
>TRBV10-2|.|TRBJ1-2|.
TGCGCCAGCTTCGGACAGAACTATGGCTACACCTTC
CASFGQNYGYTF
>TRBV5-6|.|TRBJ2-1|TRBD2
TGTGCCAGCAGCTTATCGAGGACTAGCGGGAGAGTAAGTTTAGGTGAGCAGTTCTTC
CASSLSRTSGRVSLGEQFF
>TRBV7-9|.|TRBJ1-2|TRBD1
TGTGCCAGCAGCTTAGCGGAGGGACAGGGTTATGGCTACACCTTC
CASSLAEGQGYGYTF
>TRBV7-2|.|TRBJ1-4|.
TGTGCCAGCAGCCGTCTGGGCAGGGTAGTAGCAACTAATGAAAAACTGTTTTTT
CASSRLGRVVATNEKLFF
>TRBV7-9|.|TRBJ2-3|TRBD1
TGTGCCAGCAGCCGAGGACAGGGACACACCTCAGAACTAACAGATACGCAGTATTTT
CASSRGQGHTSELTDTQYF
>TRBV19|.|TRBJ2-1|.
TGTGCCTCCTCAGGCGTTGCCTACAATGAGCAGTTCTTC
CASSGVAYNEQFF
>TRBV7-9|.|TRBJ1-5|TRBD1
TGTGCCAGCAGCCCAGGGGGACAGCCCCAGCATTTT
CASSPGGQPQHF
>TRBV18|once|TRBJ2-3|.
TGTGCCAGCTCACCACCGGGTCGCGGGCCCACTAGCACAGATACGCAGTATTTT
CASSPPGRGPTSTDTQYF
>TRBV2|once|TRBJ2-5|.
TGTGCCAGCAGTGAAATCGTCAGTTGGGCAGAACAAGAGACCCAGTACTTC
CASSEIVSWAEQETQYF
>TRBV4-1|.|TRBJ2-5|TRBD1
TGCGCCAGCAGTCCCGGACAGGGGCCGGGGGAGACCCAGTACTTC
CASSPGQGPGETQYF
>TRBV6-1|.|TRBJ1-1|TRBD1
TGTGCCAGCAGTGTAAACAGGGGTACTGAAGCTTTCTTT
CASSVNRGTEAFF
>TRBV2|.|TRBJ2-5|TRBD1
TGTGCCAGCAGGAAAGACAGGGGCGGTGAAAACCAAGAGACCCAGTACTTC
CASRKDRGGENQETQYF
>TRBV11-2|once|TRBJ2-3|TRBD1
TGTGCCAGCAGCTTAGGGACAGGGGGCACAGATACGCAGTATTTT
CASSLGTGGTDTQYF
>TRBV7-3|few|TRBJ2-1|.
TGTGCCAGCAGCTTAAGGGCGTCCAATGAGCAGTTCTTC
CASSLRASNEQFF
>TRBV6-1|.|TRBJ2-3|.
TGTGCCAGCAGTAATGATGCGGGGATCACAGATACGCAGTATTTT
CASSNDAGITDTQYF
>TRBV19|.|TRBJ2-3|TRBD2
TGTGCCAGTAGAGGAGGCGGGGGTTACACAGATACGCAGTATTTT
CASRGGGGYTDTQYF